The entry that follows covers one T cell receptor (beta chain) sequence. Its antigen is currently not known. It has no much larger one-base neighbor in the sample; base qualities were not kept. These data originate in a study of beta chain features in type 1 diabetes (dated by TCRdb to the late 2010s). As for the study more broadly: Patients and healthy donors did not differ in mean age, gender distribution, total cell number or subset yield. A total of under 120,000,000 sorted cells were examined across all samples, and RNA yield correlated strongly with the number of cells per subset. In the study, recently diagnosed type 1 diabetes patients and matched healthy donors were compared on the TCRB repertoires of their sorted circulating CD4+ T cell subsets. Whereas all 28 donors provided naive and central memory subsets, regulatory and stem cell-like memory subsets were isolated from just 8 patients and roughly eight healthy donors. General findings and caveats noted by the study authors: Patients with type 1 diabetes made fewer insertions and deleted more nucleotides at VDJ recombination sites, implying thymic rearrangement abnormalities. Because cDNA rather than genomic DNA was sequenced, highly expressing activated cells could have been over-represented, although no difference in activation and CD3 levels was found between groups. PCR might favor shorter templates, but patient and control samples were amplified and corrected together, so any skew would affect both groups equally. A moderate but significant shortening of TCRB CDR3 length was observed in type 1 diabetes patients in all four CD4+ subsets. HLA sub-analyses involved small numbers of individuals, so any influence of HLA type on TCRB rearrangement remained unresolved. Naive, central memory and regulatory TCRB repertoires appeared to be more similar among patients than among healthy donors.

All of the isolated RNA was reverse transcribed with the High Capacity cDNA Reverse Transcription Kit, so expressed TCRB transcripts were sequenced. Deep immunoSEQ sequencing was applied to naive, central memory and regulatory T cell samples, giving an average of about 3.57 million total reads per sample. Sorted cells were lysed in RLT buffer, and RNA was extracted using DNase-treated RNeasy Micro or Mini kits according to cell number. To prevent cross-contamination, every cell subset was processed on its own, while patient and healthy donor samples were processed together. The immunoSEQ multiplex PCR was used to amplify TCRB sequences from cDNA, yielding 87-bp fragments that span the CDR3 region. The amplicons were sequenced using the Illumina HiSeq platform. Under the source paper's analysis protocol: Synthetic template baselines were used to correct PCR bias computationally, reads within Hamming distance 2 were collapsed together, and singletons that could not be merged were discarded. Reads were aligned to IMGT to assign V, D and J genes, CDR3 length, and insertions or deletions at six rearrangement sites. Within each subset, clonotype counts were normalized to sorted cell number, and only after that were true diversity and Gini coefficients computed with the tcR R package. The overlap coefficient, calculated on TCRB nucleotide sequences, was used to quantify repertoire sharing. TCRdb limited this immuneACCESS table to in-frame rearrangements with V and J called. A share of clones is missing; checked studies link under half to unresolved V genes, and the rest is unexplained. V and J calls and clone size are those listed in that table; D and trimming were worked out from the DNA. The sample table records more than 50,000 clones; about 55% of these occur just once. Roughly 2% of the sample lies in the top ten.

In the germline V gene, CDR1 corresponds to MNHEY and CDR2 to SVGAGI. Compared with germline, V lacks 7 bases and J lacks 4 bases; bases without a gene match: 6. The CDR3 runs 14 residues from the cysteine to the phenylalanine. Only CDR3 DNA remains: 42 bases, in frame from the first base. A single peripheral blood draw of about 116 mL on average was collected from each donor into heparinised tubes. A BD FACSAria II was used to sort naive, central memory, regulatory and stem cell-like memory CD4+ T cells with a panel that included CD45RO, CCR7, CD25, CD127, CD95 and CD27. Purity was above 95% for every sorted population. PBMCs were isolated right away by Lymphoprep density gradient centrifugation and were stained directly, without culture. To minimize batch effects, samples were stained and sorted in pairs, one healthy donor with one patient per experiment.

The sequence links TRBV6-5 to TRBJ1-2, and TRBD1 aligns with 10 junction nucleotides. The sample was Tregs from blood. Per the publication, the cell subset or site label means: regulatory CD4+ T cells. The sequence was obtained from a woman younger than 35 in good health. The CDR3 has the sequence CASTYGDRGYGYTF. In nucleotide form, the sequence is TGTGCCAGCACCTACGGGGACAGGGGCTATGGCTACACCTTC.